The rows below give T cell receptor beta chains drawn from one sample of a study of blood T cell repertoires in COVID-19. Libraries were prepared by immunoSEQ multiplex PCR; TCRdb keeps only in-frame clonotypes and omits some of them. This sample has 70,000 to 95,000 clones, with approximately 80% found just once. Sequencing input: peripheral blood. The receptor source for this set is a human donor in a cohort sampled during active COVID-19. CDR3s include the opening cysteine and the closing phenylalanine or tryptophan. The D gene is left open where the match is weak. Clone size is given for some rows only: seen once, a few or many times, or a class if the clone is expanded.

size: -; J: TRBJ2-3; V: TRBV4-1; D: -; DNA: TGCGCCAGCAGCCAAGTGGTATATGGGACGGGGGGCACAGATACGCAGTATTTT; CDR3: CASSQVVYGTGGTDTQYF
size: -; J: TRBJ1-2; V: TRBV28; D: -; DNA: TGTGCCAGCAGTCTGAGAGGGCAGGCTAACTATGGCTACACCTTC; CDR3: CASSLRGQANYGYTF
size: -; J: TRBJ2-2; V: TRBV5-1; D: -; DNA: TGCGCCAGCAGCGAAAAGACCGGCGGCGGGGAGCTGTTTTTT; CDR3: CASSEKTGGGELFF
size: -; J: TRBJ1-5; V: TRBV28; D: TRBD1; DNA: TGTGCCAGCAGTTTCGGCTATTCCGGGACAGGGATGGGAAGCAATCAGCCCCAGCATTTT; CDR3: CASSFGYSGTGMGSNQPQHF
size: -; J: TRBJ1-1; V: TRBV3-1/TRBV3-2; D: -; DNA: TGTGCCAGCAGCTTCAAGAACACTGAAGCTTTCTTT; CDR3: CASSFKNTEAFF
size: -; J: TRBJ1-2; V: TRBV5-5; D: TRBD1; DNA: TGTGCCAGCAGCTCCGGGACAGGGGCAGATGGCTACACCTTC; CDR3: CASSSGTGADGYTF
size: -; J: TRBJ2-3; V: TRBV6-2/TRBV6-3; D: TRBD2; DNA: TGTGCCAGCAGTCAAACCGGGACTAGTCTGACAGATACGCAGTATTTT; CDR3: CASSQTGTSLTDTQYF
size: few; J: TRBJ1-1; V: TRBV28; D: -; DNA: TGTGCCAGCGAAGGGGTAATGAACACTGAAGCTTTCTTT; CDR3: CASEGVMNTEAFF
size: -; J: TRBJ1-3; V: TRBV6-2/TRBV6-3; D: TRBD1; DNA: TGTGCCAGCAGTCCAGGGGGAACTGGAAACACCATATATTTT; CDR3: CASSPGGTGNTIYF
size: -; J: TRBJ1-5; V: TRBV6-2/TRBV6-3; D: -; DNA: TGTGCCAGCAGTTACGGAGAGTCGGATCAGCCCCAGCATTTT; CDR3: CASSYGESDQPQHF
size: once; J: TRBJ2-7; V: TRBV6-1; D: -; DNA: TGTGCCAGCAGTGAAGGTCGACAGAGCTTGTCCTACGAGCAGTACTTC; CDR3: CASSEGRQSLSYEQYF
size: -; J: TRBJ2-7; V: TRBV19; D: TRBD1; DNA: TGTGCCACCTCACGCGGGACAGGGGGCTACGAGCAGTACTTC; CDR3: CATSRGTGGYEQYF
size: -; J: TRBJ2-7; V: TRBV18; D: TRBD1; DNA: TGTGCCAGCTCACCAGGACAGGGGCCCGAGCAGTACTTC; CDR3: CASSPGQGPEQYF
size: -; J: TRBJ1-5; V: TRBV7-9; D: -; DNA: TGTGCCAGCAGCTTAGGGGCGAGCAGCAATCAGCCCCAGCATTTT; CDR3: CASSLGASSNQPQHF
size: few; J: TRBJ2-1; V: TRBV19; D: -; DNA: TGTGCCAGTAGTATTGTTCTCCCAGGGGCGTTCTACAATGAGCAGTTCTTC; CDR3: CASSIVLPGAFYNEQFF
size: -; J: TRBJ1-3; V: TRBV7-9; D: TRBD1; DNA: TGTGCCAGCAGCCAGGACAGGCTGGGAAACACCATATATTTT; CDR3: CASSQDRLGNTIYF
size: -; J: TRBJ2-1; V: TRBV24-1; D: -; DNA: TGTGCCACTTCGGGGGATATGAACAATGAGCAGTTCTTC; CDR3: CATSGDMNNEQFF
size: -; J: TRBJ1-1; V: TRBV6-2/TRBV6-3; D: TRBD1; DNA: TGTGCCAGCAGTTTAAATAACAGGGGAACTGAAGCTTTCTTT; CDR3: CASSLNNRGTEAFF
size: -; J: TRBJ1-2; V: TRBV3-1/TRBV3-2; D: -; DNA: TGTGCCAGCAGCCAAGGGCAGGGAGGTGGCTACACCTTC; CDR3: CASSQGQGGGYTF
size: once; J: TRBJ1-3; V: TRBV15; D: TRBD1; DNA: TGTGCCACCAGCAGAGGACCGGGACAGGGATCTGGAAACACCATATATTTT; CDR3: CATSRGPGQGSGNTIYF
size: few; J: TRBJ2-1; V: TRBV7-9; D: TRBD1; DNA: TGTGCCAGCAGCCCCCGCGCAGGGGGCACCTACTCCTACAATGAGCAGTTCTTC; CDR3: CASSPRAGGTYSYNEQFF
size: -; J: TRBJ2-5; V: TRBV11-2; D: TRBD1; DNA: TGTGCCAGCAGCGCGGACAGGGGAGAGACCCAGTACTTC; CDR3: CASSADRGETQYF
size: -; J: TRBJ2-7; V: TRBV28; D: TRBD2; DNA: TGTGCCAGCAGTTACTCGGTAGCGGGAACCTACGAGCAGTACTTC; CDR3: CASSYSVAGTYEQYF
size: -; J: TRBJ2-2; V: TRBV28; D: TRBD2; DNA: TGTGCCAGCAGTTCAGGACTAGCGGGAGTTTTTTACACCGGGGAGCTGTTTTTT; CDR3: CASSSGLAGVFYTGELFF
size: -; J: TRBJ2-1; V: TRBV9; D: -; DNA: TGTGCCAGCAGCGCTCCGTCAGGGAACGGTGAGCAGTTCTTC; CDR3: CASSAPSGNGEQFF
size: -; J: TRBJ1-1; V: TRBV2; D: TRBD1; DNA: TGTGCCAGCAGTGGACAGGGGCTAACTGAAGCTTTCTTT; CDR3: CASSGQGLTEAFF
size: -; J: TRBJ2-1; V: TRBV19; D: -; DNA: TGTGCCAGTAGTCTCCGAGGACTGCCTAAAACCCACGGGCAGTTCTTC; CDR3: CASSLRGLPKTHGQFF
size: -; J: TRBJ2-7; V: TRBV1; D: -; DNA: TGCACCAGCAGCCAAGTATTACCGGGACTCCTTACCCATTACGAGCAGTACTTC; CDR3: CTSSQVLPGLLTHYEQYF
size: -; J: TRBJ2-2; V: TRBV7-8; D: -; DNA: TGTGCCAGCAGCAAGACAGACACCGGGGAGCTGTTTTTT; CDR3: CASSKTDTGELFF
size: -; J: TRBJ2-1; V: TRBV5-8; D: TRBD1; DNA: TGTGCCGCTGGACAGGGGGTTTACAATGAGCAGTTCTTC; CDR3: CAAGQGVYNEQFF
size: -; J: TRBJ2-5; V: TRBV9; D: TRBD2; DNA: TGTGCCAGCAGCGTAGCCCCTAGCGGGGGGGAGGAGACCCAGTACTTC; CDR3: CASSVAPSGGEETQYF
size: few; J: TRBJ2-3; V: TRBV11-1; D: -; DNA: TGTGCCAGCAGCTTAGGCGGCACAGATACGCAGTATTTT; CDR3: CASSLGGTDTQYF